A single TCR beta chain is shown here with its context. Its antigen is as yet unknown. The data are from a study of T cell repertoires in cytomegalovirus infection. Trimming left V 4 bases short and J 6 bases short, with 13 bases between. CDR3 length equals 13 residues. Study-wide results and caveats: The study found HLA-C-restricted CMV-specific TCR beta clonotypes dominating the ex vivo response.

TCRdb fed the reads into MiXCR, producing one record per CDR3 protein. Of fewer than 900,000 distinct CDR3 sequences listed, 25% to 35% are singletons. The chain couples TRBV12-3 or TRBV12-4 to TRBJ2-7; weak D call: TRBD1 (6 bases). This material consisted of cultured CD8+ T cells from PBMCs, taken from culture after CMV antigen stimulation. The origin of this receptor is a human donor in good health (CMV status not recorded). Some clones in this sample may be carry-over from other donors' samples. CDR3 in amino acids: CASSWDLGGEQYV. The CDR3 region has the DNA TGTGCCAGCAGTTGGGACCTAGGGGGCGAGCAGTACGTC.